The 7 T cell receptor beta chains below all came from one sample that was sequenced in a study of T cells in Graves' hyperthyroidism and ophthalmopathy. The CDR3 regions of TCR beta were amplified from RNA transcripts. The study used the HTBI primer set for a first-round RT-PCR of the TCR CDR3. One entry per CDR3 protein, called by TCRdb with MiXCR from the multiplex PCR reads. The sample includes roughly 570,000 distinct CDR3 sequences, 40% to 55% of them seen just once. Sequenced: peripheral blood or thyroid tissue (not recorded which). Receptors were obtained from an adult woman with Graves' disease, either hyperthyroidism or ophthalmopathy (not recorded which).

This clonotype appeared many times. The chain has TRBV28 and TRBJ2-7; 7 bases map to TRBD2. With V trimmed by 2 bases and J by 3 bases, 4 bases remained unmatched. Germline V lookup: CDR1 MDHEN, CDR2 SYDVKM. CDR3 length equals 14 residues. The CDR3 DNA reads as TGTGCCAGCAGTTTACTGGCTAGCGGCTACGAGCAGTACTTC. It yields the protein CASSLLASGYEQYF.

This clonotype was seen a handful of times. The rearrangement links TRBV24-1 to TRBJ2-1, with TRBD1 matching over 9 bases. The CDR3 is made up of 18 amino acids. V was clipped by 3 bases and J by 2 bases; unmatched bases: 10. The germline gives CDR1 KGHDR, CDR2 SFDVKD. CDR3 in amino acids: CATSDKVYRDRAYNEQFF. The CDR3, as DNA: TGTGCCACCAGTGATAAAGTATACCGGGACAGGGCCTACAATGAGCAGTTCTTC.

The J gene is TRBJ1-2, the V gene TRBV9; 7 nucleotides align to TRBD1. J was trimmed by 8 bases and V by 3 bases; bases with no gene match: 1. Germline values: CDR1 SGDLS, CDR2 YYNGEE. The CDR3 spans 11 residues. The CDR3 loop is CASSEGQGYTF. The CDR3 DNA reads as TGTGCCAGCAGCGAGGGACAGGGCTACACCTTC.

Many counts were recorded for this clonotype. The junction departs from germline at one end; a sequencing error may be responsible. This chain links TRBV5-1 with TRBJ2-7; 8 bases agree with TRBD1. Germline V gene lookup returns CDR1 SGHRS and CDR2 YFSETQ. This CDR3 is built from 14 residues. The CDR3, as DNA: TGTGCCAGCAGCTTAGGACAGGGATCCTACGAGCAGTACTTC. Its protein product is CASSLGQGSYEQYF.

This clonotype was counted at least ten times. This chain connects TRBV7-9 to TRBJ1-1; 7 bases align to TRBD1. The length of the CDR3 is 15 residues. The germline gives CDR1 SEHNR, CDR2 FQNEAQ (reference sequence). J was trimmed by 2 bases and V by 6 bases; bases with no gene match: 9. The DNA for the CDR3 is TGTGCCAGCAGAGAAAGGGACAGACTAAACACTGAAGCTTTCTTT. Its translation: CASRERDRLNTEAFF. The complete variable domain, with remaining parts taken from reference TRBV7-9 and TRBJ1-1, reads DTGVSQNPRHKITKRGQNVTFRCDPISEHNRLYWYRQTLGQGPEFLTYFQNEAQLEKSRLLSDRFSAERPKGSFSTLEIQRTEQGDSAMYLCASRERDRLNTEAFFGQGTRLTVV.

This chain connects TRBV7-8 to TRBJ2-2; TRBD1 is a possible D gene (6 bases). Trimming stripped 1 base from V and 7 bases from J, with 22 bases between. The CDR3 loop spans 18 amino acids. Germline V gene data show CDR1 as SGHVS and CDR2 as FQNEAQ. DNA of the CDR3: TGTGCCAGCAGCTTAGTACGGGGACACGGCTTACAGGGCGGGGAGCTGTTTTTT. Protein product: CASSLVRGHGLQGGELFF.

V is TRBV19 and J is TRBJ1-2; D might be TRBD1 (5 bases). The V and J ends lost 1 base and 6 bases respectively, with 21 bases between them. The germline gives CDR1 LNHDA, CDR2 SQIVND (reference sequence). The CDR3 has 17 residues. The CDR3 DNA sequence: TGTGCCAGTAGTATAGCGGGAGGGGTATGGAATGGGAATGGCTACACCTTC. Translating it yields CASSIAGGVWNGNGYTF.